Listed here are 14 T cell receptor beta chains from one sample, sequenced in a study of T cells in Graves' hyperthyroidism and ophthalmopathy. Using RNA transcripts as the source, TCR beta CDR3 regions were amplified. A set of HTBI primers served as the primers for a first-round RT-PCR of the TCR CDR3. Each CDR3 protein gets one entry after TCRdb re-called the multiplex PCR reads with MiXCR. The data show 250,000 to 300,000 distinct CDR3 sequences, around 20% seen once. The sequenced material came from blood. All receptors derive from a man aged 45-60 years with Graves' ophthalmopathy.

V usage is TRBV15 and J usage is TRBJ2-5; tentative D call: TRBD1 (6 bases). This CDR3 has 13 amino acids. The germline gives CDR1 LNHNV, CDR2 YYDKDF (reference sequence). Trimming removed 7 bases at V and 2 bases at J, with 11 bases between. The CDR3 coding sequence is TGTGCCACCACGAGGGACACTCAAGAGACCCAGTACTTC. This encodes CATTRDTQETQYF.

This clonotype was observed at least ten times. The V gene is TRBV12-3 or TRBV12-4, the J gene TRBJ1-5; 7 nucleotides line up with TRBD1. V lost 6 bases, J lost 1 base, and 6 bases stayed unmatched. The CDR3 totals 15 residues. The CDR3 DNA is TGTGCCAGCAGGACAGGGTTTATGAGCAATCAGCCCCAGCATTTT. It yields the protein CASRTGFMSNQPQHF.

This clonotype was counted only a few times. The chain links TRBV28 to TRBJ1-2; unclear D gene. This CDR3 spans 14 amino acids. Germline V gene data show CDR1 as MDHEN and CDR2 as SYDVKM. Trimming took off 3 bases at V and 10 bases at J, with 18 bases between the two ends. The CDR3 DNA is TGTGCCAGCAGTTTCTTCACTCCCGGCGGTGACTACACCTTC. Amino acid sequence: CASSFFTPGGDYTF.

The chain employs TRBV7-9 and TRBJ2-7, with TRBD1 matching 7 bases. Losses at the gene ends were 1 base for V and 2 bases for J; bases not matched to a gene: 5. The CDR3 totals 15 residues. Germline V gene lookup returns CDR1 SEHNR and CDR2 FQNEAQ (reference sequence). The CDR3, as DNA: TGTGCCAGCAGCTTAGGTGTCGGGACAGCCTACGAGCAGTACTTC. Translating it yields CASSLGVGTAYEQYF.

This clonotype was observed at least ten times. The J gene is TRBJ2-7, the V gene TRBV28; possibly TRBD1 for D (6 bases). The V end lost 5 bases, the J end lost 0 bases, and 20 bases lay between the germline ends. The CDR3 is 17 residues long. CDR1 and CDR2 (germline): MDHEN, SYDVKM. CDR3 loop: CASSPPPGTPNSYEQYF. CDR3 nucleotide sequence: TGTGCCAGCAGTCCCCCCCCCGGGACACCCAACTCCTACGAGCAGTACTTC.

In this sample, this clonotype turned up many times. The chain joins TRBV5-1 to TRBJ2-3, with 8 bases matching TRBD1. CDR3 length equals 15 residues. V lost 0 bases and J lost 0; bases outside the gene matches: 0. Germline V gene data show CDR1 as SGHRS and CDR2 as YFSETQ. The chain's CDR3 is CASSLGDRSTDTQYF. In DNA form, the CDR3 reads TGCGCCAGCAGCTTGGGGGACAGGAGCACAGATACGCAGTATTTT.

This clonotype was observed at least ten times. The chain uses TRBV27 and TRBJ1-2, with 8 bases matching TRBD1. The germline V gene has CDR1 MNHEY and CDR2 SMNVEV (reference sequence). The CDR3 totals 14 residues. J gave up 8 bases and V 2 bases, and 7 bases lay outside the gene matches. The DNA of the CDR3 is TGTGCCAGCAGTTTAGGAGGACAGGGCAAAGGCTACACCTTC. Translation: CASSLGGQGKGYTF.

Worth noting for this clonotype: Relative to the germline gene, one junction end is altered; a read error may explain this. The chain couples TRBV29-1 to TRBJ1-3; D unclear. The CDR3 sequence is 13 residues long. Germline V gene data show CDR1 as SQVTM and CDR2 as ANQGSEA. The CDR3 coding sequence is TGCAGCGTCGAAGGCAGTCTTGGAAACACCATATATTTT. This encodes CSVEGSLGNTIYF.

This clonotype was counted at least ten times. V usage is TRBV30 and J usage is TRBJ2-7, with 9 nucleotides matching TRBD1. Germline V CDR1 and CDR2: GTSNPN, SVGIG (reference sequence). The length of the CDR3 is 15 residues. The trim removed 2 bases at V and 3 bases at J, leaving 8 bases unmatched. In DNA, the CDR3 is TGTGCCTGGAGTCGGATCGGACAGGGGAACTACGAGCAGTACTTC. Its protein product is CAWSRIGQGNYEQYF.

J is TRBJ2-7 and V is TRBV11-2, with TRBD2 identical over 8 bases. This CDR3 is built from 18 residues. In germline, CDR1 is SGHAT, CDR2 FQNNGV. J gave up 0 bases and V 5 bases, and 15 bases lay outside the gene matches. CDR3 sequence reads: CASSPGPVAGNPSYEQYF. For the CDR3, the DNA is TGTGCCAGCAGCCCAGGCCCGGTAGCGGGAAACCCCTCCTACGAGCAGTACTTC.

This chain joins TRBV6-5 and TRBJ2-1; 10 bases agree with TRBD2. The V segment lost 0 bases and the J segment 7 bases; nucleotides outside the gene matches: 6. Germline values: CDR1 MNHEY, CDR2 SVGAGI. The CDR3 spans 16 residues. The CDR3 here is CASSYSKASGSNEQFF. The CDR3 nucleotides are TGTGCCAGCAGTTACTCGAAGGCTAGCGGGAGTAATGAGCAGTTCTTC.

Ten or more counts support this clonotype. The rearrangement links TRBV13 to TRBJ2-7; 8 positions agree with TRBD1. Losses at the gene ends were 1 base for V and 6 bases for J; bases not matched to a gene: 8. Germline-derived CDR1 and CDR2 are PRHDT and FYEKMQ (reference sequence). The CDR3 extends over 15 amino acids. CDR3 loop: CASSLEGQGYGEQYF. CDR3 nucleotide sequence: TGTGCCAGCAGCTTAGAAGGACAGGGATATGGCGAGCAGTACTTC.

The chain carries TRBV29-1 and TRBJ2-5; the D gene is possibly TRBD2 (5 bases). Trimming stripped 4 bases from V and 4 bases from J, with 13 bases between. Germline values: CDR1 SQVTM, CDR2 ANQGSEA. CDR3 length equals 13 residues. CDR3 sequence (DNA): TGCAGCGTTGTCGCAGAGGGTAGAGAGACCCAGTACTTC. It encodes CSVVAEGRETQYF. Filled out from reference TRBV29-1 and TRBJ2-5, the complete variable domain reads SAVISQKPSRDICQRGTSLTIQCQVDSQVTMMFWYRQQPGQSLTLIATANQGSEATYESGFVIDKFPISRPNLTFSTLTVSNMSPEDSSIYLCSVVAEGRETQYFGPGTRLLVL.

At least ten counts were recorded for this clonotype. The chain carries TRBV28 and TRBJ2-7, with 9 bases identical to TRBD1. CDR1 is MDHEN and CDR2 is SYDVKM in the germline V gene. The CDR3 has 15 amino acids. Unmatched junction bases numbered 10, after V lost 6 bases and J lost 4 bases. CDR3 nucleotides: TGTGCCAGCAGGATCCCCGGGACAGGGAATTACGAGCAGTACTTC. Amino acid sequence: CASRIPGTGNYEQYF.